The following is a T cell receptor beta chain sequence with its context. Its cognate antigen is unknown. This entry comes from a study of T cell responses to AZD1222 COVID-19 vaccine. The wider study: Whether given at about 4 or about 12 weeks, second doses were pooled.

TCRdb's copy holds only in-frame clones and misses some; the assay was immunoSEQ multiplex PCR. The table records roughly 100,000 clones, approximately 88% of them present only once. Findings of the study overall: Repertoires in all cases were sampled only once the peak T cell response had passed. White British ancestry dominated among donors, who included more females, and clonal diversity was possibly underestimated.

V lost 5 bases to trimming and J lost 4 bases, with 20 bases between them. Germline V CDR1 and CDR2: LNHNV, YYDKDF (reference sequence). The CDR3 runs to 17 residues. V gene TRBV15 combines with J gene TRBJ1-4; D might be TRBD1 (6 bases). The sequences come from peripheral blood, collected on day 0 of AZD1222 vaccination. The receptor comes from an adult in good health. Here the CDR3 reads CATSQIGGQDFNEKLFF. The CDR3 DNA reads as TGTGCCACCAGCCAGATAGGGGGGCAGGATTTTAATGAAAAACTGTTTTTT.